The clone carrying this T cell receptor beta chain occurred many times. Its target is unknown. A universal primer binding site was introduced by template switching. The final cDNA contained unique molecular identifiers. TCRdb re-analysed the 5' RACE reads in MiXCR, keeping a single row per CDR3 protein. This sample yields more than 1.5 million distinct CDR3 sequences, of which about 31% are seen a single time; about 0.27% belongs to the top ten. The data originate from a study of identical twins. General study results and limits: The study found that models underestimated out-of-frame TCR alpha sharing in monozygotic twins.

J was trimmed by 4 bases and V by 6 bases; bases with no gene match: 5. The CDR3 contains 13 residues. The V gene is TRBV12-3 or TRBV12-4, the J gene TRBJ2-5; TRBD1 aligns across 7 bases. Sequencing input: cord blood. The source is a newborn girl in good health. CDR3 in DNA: TGTGCCAGCAGCCGGGACAGTAGAGAGACCCAGTACTTC. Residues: CASSRDSRETQYF.